This T cell receptor beta chain derives from a study of memory CD8 T cells in hepatitis C reinfection. Across the whole study: Samples before reinfection came 55 to 20 weeks prior to detection.

The V segment lost 0 bases and the J segment 7 bases; nucleotides outside the gene matches: 9. The CDR3 loop spans 16 amino acids. Germline V CDR1 and CDR2: SGHDT, YYEEEE. The time point was: pre-reinfection, 55 to 20 weeks before reinfection detection. TCR sequencing was done directly ex vivo on sorted cells, without expansion in vitro. Produced via immunoSEQ multiplex PCR; TCRdb's table is partial and in-frame only. The table shows 50,000 or so clones, with roughly 91% occurring only once. The chain carries TRBV5-6 and TRBJ2-1, with 8 bases that match TRBD2. Specimen: naive CD8+ T cells sorted from blood. The receptor comes from a man between 18 and 29 years old with hepatitis C virus infection. The CDR3 loop is CASSLGSGVDLNEQFF. The CDR3 DNA follows: TGTGCCAGCAGCTTGGGTAGCGGGGTCGACTTGAATGAGCAGTTCTTC.